This T cell receptor (beta chain) stems from a study of post-analysis software for immune sequencing data. Across the study: Relapsing-remitting, secondary progressive and progressive-relapsing forms made up the multiple sclerosis disease courses.

Germline loops: CDR1 LNHNV, CDR2 YYDKDF (reference sequence). The V end was cut by 1 base, the J end by 3 bases, with 13 bases between. The CDR3 sequence is 15 residues long. Remarks on this clonotype: Its antigen remains unidentified.

Study-level findings and limits: Compared against controls, patients with multiple sclerosis displayed significantly lower normalized Chao1 diversity. There were a few TRBV segments more frequent in patients than controls, and TRBV5-6, TRBV5-1 and TRBV20-1 were among them.

Presence of unique molecular identifiers characterized the TCR beta cDNA libraries. T cells numbering about 1 to 11 million yielded some 500,000 cDNA molecules. Using its own MiXCR run on the PCR reads, TCRdb lists one record per CDR3 protein. The sample has about 400,000 distinct CDR3 sequences; 30% to 45% are singletons. V is TRBV15 and J is TRBJ2-7, with a possible D match to TRBD1 (5 bases). The origin of this receptor is a girl aged 10-17 years with multiple sclerosis. The sample was blood. The DNA of the CDR3 is TGTGCCACCAGCAGAGCCGACGGACACTACTACGAGCAGTACTTC. Its translation: CATSRADGHYYEQYF.